This paragraph covers one TCR beta chain sequence. The CDR3 loop spans 14 amino acids. Germline lookup yields CDR1 DFQATT and CDR2 SNEGSKA (reference sequence). The second PCR ran roughly 7 to 11 cycles with a sample-barcoded 5' primer and J-beta primers. In TCRdb, the 5' RACE reads were re-called with MiXCR into one record per CDR3 protein. Among over 500,000 distinct CDR3 sequences listed, roughly a quarter were seen once. The data were taken from a study of blood T cells in healthy people across ages. Roughly 10 milliliters was the volume of peripheral blood drawn from each donor. The data were also submitted as part of a second study, on T cells of mothers and their children. That source reports: Using around 1.6 ug per 15 ul, all extracted RNA underwent cDNA synthesis. During the second PCR, the M1S primer introduced sample barcodes along with 2-4 random nucleotides. Related and unrelated pairs show similar shaping of TCR recombination output by thymic selection.

Sequenced material: blood. V usage is TRBV20-1 and J usage is TRBJ2-5, with TRBD1 matching over 7 bases. The end of the DNA is better explained by TRBJ2-7, so the J call may be wrong. This receptor was identified in a boy under 10 years old in good health. In nucleotides, the CDR3 is TGCAGTGCTAGGACAGGGCGCTATCCCTACGAGCAGTACTTC. Translating gives CSARTGRYPYEQYF.